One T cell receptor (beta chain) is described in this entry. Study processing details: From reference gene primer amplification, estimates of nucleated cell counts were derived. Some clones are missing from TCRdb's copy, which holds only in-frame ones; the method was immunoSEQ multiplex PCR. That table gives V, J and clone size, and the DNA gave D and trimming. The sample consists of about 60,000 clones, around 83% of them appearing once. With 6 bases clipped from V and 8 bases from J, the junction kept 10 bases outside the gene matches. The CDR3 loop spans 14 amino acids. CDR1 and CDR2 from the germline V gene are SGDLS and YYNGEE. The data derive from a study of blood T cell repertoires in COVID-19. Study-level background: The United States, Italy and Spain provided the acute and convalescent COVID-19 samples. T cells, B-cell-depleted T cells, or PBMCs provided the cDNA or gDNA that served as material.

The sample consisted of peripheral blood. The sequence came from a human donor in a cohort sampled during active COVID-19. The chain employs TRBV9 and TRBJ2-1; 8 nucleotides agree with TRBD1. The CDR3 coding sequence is TGTGCCAGCAACAGACAGGGGATGGTCGATGAGCAGTTCTTC. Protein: CASNRQGMVDEQFF.